This T cell receptor beta chain was profiled in a study of cytomegalovirus exposure and HLA in healthy donors. For the study at large: The platform used for the roughly 130 validation repertoires matched that of the roughly 670 first-cohort repertoires, a later analysis reported. Study-level findings and limits: Later, an analysis found that TCR clusters from the first cohort tended to co-occur in the roughly 130 validation repertoires.

The donors were in the approximately 130-subject validation cohort; that cohort was separate from the approximately 700-subject first cohort. In the case of this clone: Its antigen remains unidentified.

Measured with immunoSEQ multiplex PCR; TCRdb has only the in-frame clones, and not every one. This repertoire shows about 130,000 clones, about 94% found once; its top ten account for less than 2%. The sequence derives from a man aged 18 to 29 in good health and CMV-seropositive. The specimen sequenced was PBMCs.

The CDR3 DNA reads as TGTGCCAGCAGGTTACCCCAGAACCGAAACACCATATATTTT. Protein product: CASRLPQNRNTIYF. The chain recombines TRBV28 with TRBJ1-3; D is uncertain. CDR1 is MDHEN and CDR2 is SYDVKM in the germline V gene. Between the trimmed V and J ends, which lost 6 bases and 5 bases, there was a span of 14 bases. The CDR3 loop spans 14 amino acids.